This T cell receptor beta chain was captured in a study of cytomegalovirus exposure and HLA in healthy donors. As concerns this clone: Its matching antigen is unknown.

Amplification used 60 Vbeta primers and 13 Jbeta primers. How the authors handled the data: Tens of millions of unique TCR beta chains, roughly 11 million shared, were counted in a later analysis. Clones were read by immunoSEQ multiplex PCR, and TCRdb kept only the in-frame ones, dropping some. That table supplies the V and J calls and clone size; D and trimming were determined from the DNA. The repertoire table contains fewer than 150,000 clones. Study-level results: The authors listed approximately 150 TCR beta chains as cytomegalovirus-associated. In vitro checks showed that a few CMV-associated chains really do target CMV antigens.

Germline lookup yields CDR1 MGHDK and CDR2 SYGVNS. The CDR3 is 16 residues long. V lost 2 bases and J lost 1, with 11 bases in between. This clonotype was sampled from a man between 40 and 49 years old in good health and CMV-seronegative. Input material: PBMCs. The chain combines TRBV25-1 with TRBJ2-2; D is perhaps TRBD1 (5 bases). CDR3 region: CASSEQGRENTGELFF. The CDR3 nucleotides are TGTGCCAGCAGTGAACAGGGCAGGGAGAACACCGGGGAGCTGTTTTTT.